Here is one TCR beta chain with its context. Its antigen is not known. V was pared by 5 bases and J by 7 bases, with 2 bases of the junction left unmatched. Germline V CDR1 and CDR2: MDHEN, SYDVKM. The CDR3 is 12 residues long. Profiling relied on immunoSEQ multiplex PCR, and the TCRdb table lists in-frame clones only, not all of them. This table holds about 79,000 clones, approximately 90% found once. This entry comes from a study of OX40 agonist ivuxolimab in advanced cancers. Overall study context: The patients' treatment was ivuxolimab, an agonistic anti-OX40 (CD134) antibody.

Study-level results: There were, on average, more expanded clones in CD8+ T cells than in CD4+.

The chain has TRBV28 and TRBJ1-2; the match to TRBD1 covers 9 bases. The clonotype was recovered from an adult with an advanced solid tumor such as melanoma, head and neck, liver or kidney cancer. The starting material was CD4+ or CD8+ T cells sorted from blood, obtained in a trial of the OX40 agonist ivuxolimab. In nucleotides, the CDR3 is TGTGCCAGCAGTGCGACAGGGGGTGGCTACACCTTC. The encoded protein is CASSATGGGYTF.